These 8 T cell receptor beta chains came from one sample sequenced in a study of blood T cell dynamics during melanoma immunotherapy. Specified time point: week 3, after first cycle of checkpoint inhibitor. Data came from immunoSEQ multiplex PCR; TCRdb stores just in-frame clones and leaves some out. The sample shows 3,000 to 4,500 clones, about 96% of them seen only once. Sequencing used effector memory CD8+ T cells from blood, obtained from a patient treated with checkpoint blockade. The receptors here all came from a human donor with melanoma.

The rearrangement uses TRBV28 and TRBJ1-1, with D possibly matching TRBD1 (6 bases). V shed 2 bases and J shed 5 bases, with 12 bases lying between them. The CDR3 length is 14 residues. Germline V gene lookup returns CDR1 MDHEN and CDR2 SYDVKM. The CDR3 DNA sequence: TGTGCCAGCAGTTTAAGGGGGATCCGGACTGAAGCTTTCTTT. Amino acid sequence: CASSLRGIRTEAFF.

The V and J genes are TRBV6-1 and TRBJ2-5; D call uncertain. The CDR3 has 15 residues. Trimming took off 2 bases at V and 2 bases at J, with 12 bases between the two ends. Per the germline V gene, CDR1 is MNHNS and CDR2 is SASEGT. CDR3 coding DNA: TGTGCCAGCAGTGAATCAAGGTTCGCTCAAGAGACCCAGTACTTC. Amino acid sequence: CASSESRFAQETQYF.

The chain employs TRBV12-5 and TRBJ2-2; 12 bases map to TRBD2. Germline values: CDR1 LGHNT, CDR2 FRNRAP. The CDR3 sequence is 19 residues long. V lost 3 bases, J lost 0 bases, and 8 bases stayed unmatched. The CDR3 DNA reads TGTGCTAGTGGTTTTCAGACTAGCGGGAGAGACCCGAACACCGGGGAGCTGTTTTTT. The encoded protein is CASGFQTSGRDPNTGELFF. The whole variable domain, remainder taken from reference TRBV12-5 and TRBJ2-2, is DARVTQTPRHKVTEMGQEVTMRCQPILGHNTVFWYRQTMMQGLELLAYFRNRAPLDDSGMPKDRFSAEMPDATLATLKIQPSEPRDSAVYFCASGFQTSGRDPNTGELFFGEGSRLTVL.

This clone appeared once. The gene calls are TRBV7-3 and TRBJ2-1; the match to TRBD2 covers 9 bases. The CDR3 loop spans 15 amino acids. V was pared by 6 bases and J by 0 bases, with 3 bases of the junction left unmatched. Germline V gene sequence: CDR1 SGHTA, CDR2 FQGTGA. The CDR3 sequence is CASSFSGSSYNEQFF. CDR3 nucleotides: TGTGCCAGCAGTTTTAGCGGGAGCTCCTACAATGAGCAGTTCTTC.

V gene TRBV4-1 combines with J gene TRBJ2-2; D remains unclear. V was pared by 5 bases and J by 1 base, with 8 bases between. In germline, CDR1 is MGHRA, CDR2 YSYEKL. The length of the CDR3 is 14 residues. The DNA for the CDR3 is TGCGCCAGCAGCTTTCAGGAGAACACCGGGGAGCTGTTTTTT. Amino acid sequence: CASSFQENTGELFF.

This clone was counted once. CDR3 DNA sequence: TGTGCCACCAGCAGTGGGCAGGGTATCAACGAGCAGTACTTC. Its protein is CATSSGQGINEQYF. The chain links TRBV15 to TRBJ2-7; a possible D gene is TRBD1 (5 bases). V was shortened by 3 bases and J by 5 bases, with 14 bases between the two germline ends. Germline loops: CDR1 LNHNV, CDR2 YYDKDF (reference sequence). The CDR3 spans 14 residues.

The chain combines TRBV29-1 with TRBJ2-1; D unresolved. CDR1 and CDR2 from the germline V gene are SQVTM and ANQGSEA. The germline V and J ends were trimmed by 3 bases and 8 bases, with 20 bases remaining between them. The CDR3 is 15 residues long. DNA for the CDR3: TGCAGCGTTGACGGATTAGACCCACCAAGGGATGAGCAGTTCTTC. Translated, it gives CSVDGLDPPRDEQFF.

The chain uses TRBV7-8 and TRBJ2-7; 9 bases fit TRBD1. CDR1 is SGHVS and CDR2 is FQNEAQ in the germline V gene. V shed 5 bases, J shed 7 bases, and the junction held 9 bases outside the gene matches. This CDR3 spans 14 amino acids. CDR3 DNA sequence: TGTGCCAGCAGCCTTCAACAGGGGGCGGGGGAGCAGTACTTC. Amino acids: CASSLQQGAGEQYF.